This T cell receptor delta chain came from a study of γδ T cells in repeated Plasmodium falciparum infection (dated by TCRdb to the early 2020s). With regard to the full study: Malian children exposed to intense seasonal malaria transmission were enrolled in the natural-infection arm and compared with Australian children matched for age and gender. Malian gammadelta TCR repertoires were analysed cross-sectionally during no-transmission periods and were analysed longitudinally across acute febrile malaria episodes. The study looked at how repeated Plasmodium falciparum infection shapes the human gammadelta T cell repertoire, using both natural infection in Mali and controlled human malaria infection. Controlled-infection subjects were sampled at baseline, immediately before selected infections, and 21 days after each infection. Five or six malaria-naive U.S. adults underwent four controlled human malaria infections by bites from P. falciparum NF54-infected Anopheles stephensi mosquitoes over approximately 600 days.

Library method: multiplex PCR. The data were produced on an Illumina MiSeq. Every sorted gammadelta T cell sample had both its TCR gamma (TRG) and TCR delta (TRD) chains sequenced. Per the authors' processing: The repertoire analyses used clonotype tree plots, the accumulated frequency of the top 20 clonotypes, and diversity index (DI) and D75 metrics. Via CATT, TCRdb reprocessed the public reads, and rows with identical DNA were then joined. The V and J calls, along with clone size, are taken from TCRdb and not from the paper's own processing. The sample table contains roughly 90,000 delta-chain clones; only one count was recorded for roughly 0.9% of them. More than 9% of the sample is in the top ten clones. The paper as a whole reports these results and caveats: Vdelta2-negative gammadelta TCR repertoires from Malian children appeared more clonally expanded, less diverse and less shared than those of Australian children. Waves of new clonotype selection in Vdelta2-negative, largely Vdelta1+, gammadelta TCR repertoires appeared to be driven by repeated controlled infections. The controlled-infection cohort was small, limiting analysis of inter-individual variability in gammadelta T cell responses. The Malian cohort came from a small rural village of predominantly one ethnic group, limiting generalizability. Vgamma9/Vdelta2+ TCR repertoires showed a highly stable polyclonal repertoire over time and infection, with many inter-individual overlapping TCRgamma sequences.

Vgamma9/Vdelta2+ and Vdelta2-negative gammadelta T cell populations were flow-sorted from peripheral blood mononuclear cells for bulk TCR repertoire analysis. The CDR3 runs 17 residues from the cysteine to the phenylalanine. This entry keeps only the CDR3 DNA: 51 bases, framed from base 1. Here V drops 0 bases and J drops 0 bases, and the junction holds 9 bases not matched to any gene. For CDR1 and CDR2, the germline V gene lists GEAIGNYY and EKD. As for this clone: It lacks a known antigen. No base-level quality is on record; no much larger clone is a single base apart. The same CDR3 arises from other DNA sequences in this sample as well.

The rearrangement joined TRDV2 to TRDJ1; 7 bases in the junction line up with TRDD3. No J gene was available from TCRdb, and it was assigned here by a germline match of the DNA. The specimen sequenced was gamma-delta T cells from blood. The receptor comes from a pool of human donors (malaria-infected and uninfected, not separated). The CDR3 region: CACDTVGGLPYTDKLIF. The DNA reads as follows: TGTGCCTGTGACACCGTAGGGGGATTACCTTACACCGATAAACTCATCTTT.